This entry lists 8 T cell receptor beta chains sequenced from one sample in a study of cytomegalovirus exposure and HLA in healthy donors. TCRdb's copy holds only in-frame clones and misses some; the assay was immunoSEQ multiplex PCR. The data show about 73,000 clones, with roughly 95% seen just once and approximately 3.4% held by the top ten. Sequencing was done on a sample of PBMCs. Receptors were obtained from a man aged 18-30 years in good health and CMV-seronegative.

The V and J genes are TRBV5-6 and TRBJ1-3, with D hard to call. Germline loops: CDR1 SGHDT, CDR2 YYEEEE. This CDR3 has 14 amino acids. The ends were cut back, 0 bases at V and 2 bases at J, with 6 bases in the middle. The CDR3 region has the DNA TGTGCCAGCAGCTTGGGACAAGCTGGAAACACCATATATTTT. This sequence encodes CASSLGQAGNTIYF.

The V call is TRBV18, the J call TRBJ1-1; possible D gene TRBD1, 6 bases. Trimming removed 6 bases at V and 3 bases at J, with 23 bases between. The CDR3 extends over 17 amino acids. Germline V CDR1 and CDR2: KGHSH, LQKENI. CDR3 sequence: CASSPWTVTRSDTEAFF. The DNA for the CDR3 is TGTGCCAGCTCCCCTTGGACAGTCACTCGGTCGGACACTGAAGCTTTCTTT.

V is TRBV30 and J is TRBJ2-3; 7 bases match TRBD1. The CDR3 has 15 amino acids. CDR1 is GTSNPN, CDR2 SVGIG, per germline (reference sequence). V dropped 1 base and J dropped 2; count of bases not matched to a gene: 6. CDR3 DNA: TGTGCCTGGAGTGGCCGCACAGGGGCCACAGATACGCAGTATTTT. Its translation: CAWSGRTGATDTQYF.

The rearrangement links TRBV5-8 to TRBJ1-1; 7 nucleotides agree with TRBD1. Germline loops: CDR1 SGHTS, CDR2 YDEGEE. This CDR3 is 14 amino acids long. J was trimmed by 3 bases and V by 4 bases; bases with no gene match: 6. Written as DNA, the CDR3 is TGTGCCAGCAGCACGACAGGGTCGGACACTGAAGCTTTCTTT. It specifies CASSTTGSDTEAFF.

The chain employs TRBV19 and TRBJ2-1, with 10 bases matching TRBD2. CDR1 and CDR2 (germline): LNHDA, SQIVND (reference sequence). Trimming at V came to 7 bases and at J to 7 bases, leaving 4 bases not matched to a gene. The CDR3 extends over 13 amino acids. The chain's CDR3 is CASTSGGANEQFF. DNA of the CDR3: TGTGCCAGTACCAGCGGGGGGGCGAATGAGCAGTTCTTC.

This chain connects TRBV9 to TRBJ2-5, with 7 bases that match TRBD2. J lost 7 bases, V lost 3 bases, and 0 bases had no gene match. This CDR3 is 11 amino acids long. CDR1 and CDR2 from the germline V gene are SGDLS and YYNGEE. DNA for the CDR3: TGTGCCAGCAGCGGGGGGGGGACCCAGTACTTC. This sequence encodes CASSGGGTQYF.

The chain couples TRBV29-1 to TRBJ1-1; weak D call: TRBD1 (6 bases). This CDR3 contains 13 residues. CDR1 is SQVTM, CDR2 ANQGSEA, per germline. Trimming removed 6 bases from V and 1 base from J, with 12 bases in between. This CDR3 reads CSVGQGRNTEAFF. Here the CDR3 DNA reads TGCAGCGTCGGTCAGGGGAGGAACACTGAAGCTTTCTTT. The complete variable domain, with remaining parts taken from reference TRBV29-1 and TRBJ1-1, reads SAVISQKPSRDICQRGTSLTIQCQVDSQVTMMFWYRQQPGQSLTLIATANQGSEATYESGFVIDKFPISRPNLTFSTLTVSNMSPEDSSIYLCSVGQGRNTEAFFGQGTRLTVV.

The V gene is TRBV5-6, the J gene TRBJ2-3; tentatively, D is TRBD1 (5 bases). The ends were cut back, 10 bases at V and 2 bases at J, with 17 bases in the middle. This CDR3 spans 14 amino acids. Germline V lookup: CDR1 SGHDT, CDR2 YYEEEE. CDR3 in DNA: TGTGCCGGGATGCCGTGGGGCCTCACAGATACGCAGTATTTT. Protein: CAGMPWGLTDTQYF.